Below, 23 T cell receptor beta chains from the same sample are listed, as sequenced in a study of T cells in Graves' hyperthyroidism and ophthalmopathy. Amplified regions were TCR beta CDR3 sequences from RNA transcripts. The TCR CDR3 was amplified in a first-round RT-PCR using the HTBI primer set. TCRdb reanalysed the multiplex PCR reads using MiXCR and keeps one entry per CDR3 protein. The top ten hold about 9% of the sample, which has over 700,000 distinct CDR3 sequences, 35% to 40% seen once. Sequencing was performed on blood. The receptors come from a man between 18 and 35 years old with Graves' hyperthyroidism.

This clonotype was found a few times. The rearrangement joins TRBV2 to TRBJ2-7, with 10 bases aligning to TRBD2. This CDR3 has 16 amino acids. The germline V gene has CDR1 SNHLY and CDR2 FYNNEI. With 5 bases clipped from V and 4 bases from J, the junction kept 11 bases outside the gene matches. CDR3 bases: TGTGCCAGCAGTTTCCCCGGACTTAGCGGGAGGTACGAGCAGTACTTC. Translating gives CASSFPGLSGRYEQYF.

The chain has TRBV19 and TRBJ1-4, with TRBD1 as a possible D gene (6 bases). Trimming cost V 5 bases and J 3 bases, with 13 bases left between them. The CDR3 loop spans 15 amino acids. In germline, CDR1 is LNHDA, CDR2 SQIVND (reference sequence). In DNA, the CDR3 is TGTGCCAGTAGTGCCCGGACAGCGGCTAATGAAAAACTGTTTTTT. This sequence encodes CASSARTAANEKLFF.

In this sample, this clonotype turned up many times. The chain employs TRBV20-1 and TRBJ1-2, with 7 positions matching TRBD1. From germline, CDR1 is DFQATT and CDR2 SNEGSKA (reference sequence). CDR3 length: 13 residues. V was clipped by 8 bases and J by 7 bases; unmatched bases: 13. In DNA, the CDR3 is TGCAGTCTTAACAGGGGCTTAAGATTTGGCTACACCTTC. It specifies CSLNRGLRFGYTF.

The chain carries TRBV6-5 and TRBJ2-7, with 9 bases lining up with TRBD2. Germline V lookup: CDR1 MNHEY, CDR2 SVGAGI. J lost 4 bases, V lost 3 bases, and 4 bases had no gene match. The CDR3 spans 14 residues. The CDR3 region is CASSYSSGDYEQYF. Written as DNA, the CDR3 is TGTGCCAGCAGTTATTCTAGCGGGGATTACGAGCAGTACTTC.

This chain connects TRBV14 to TRBJ2-7; tentatively, D is TRBD1 or TRBD2 (5 bases each). The V gene lost 2 bases and the J gene lost 6 bases, with 8 bases spanning the gap. Per germline, CDR1 SGHDN and CDR2 FVKESK. This CDR3 is built from 12 residues. The CDR3 DNA follows: TGTGCCAGCAGCCAATGGGACGGCGAGCAGTACTTC. Amino acids: CASSQWDGEQYF. Supplemented by reference TRBV14 and TRBJ2-7, the full variable domain reads EAGVTQFPSHSVIEKGQTVTLRCDPISGHDNLYWYRRVMGKEIKFLLHFVKESKQDESGMPNNRFLAERTGGTYSTLKVQPAELEDSGVYFCASSQWDGEQYFGPGTRLTVT.

In its sample, this clonotype was seen a few times. This chain links TRBV5-1 with TRBJ2-7; 10 nucleotides align to TRBD1. From germline, CDR1 is SGHRS and CDR2 YFSETQ. After removal of 4 bases from V and 2 bases from J, the junction contained 12 bases not matched to a gene. The CDR3 contains 17 residues. For the CDR3, the DNA is TGCGCCAGCAGCCCCTTGGCCGGGACAGGGGAAACCTACGAGCAGTACTTC. Residues: CASSPLAGTGETYEQYF.

This clonotype was picked up a small number of times. The V call is TRBV6-6, the J call TRBJ1-1; D is uncertain. The CDR3 length is 13 residues. Between the trimmed V and J ends, which lost 5 bases and 0 bases, there was a span of 7 bases. The germline gives CDR1 MNHNY, CDR2 SVGAGI (reference sequence). The CDR3: CASSAEMNTEAFF. The CDR3 region has the DNA TGTGCCAGCAGTGCAGAGATGAACACTGAAGCTTTCTTT.

The chain combines TRBV10-3 with TRBJ1-5; 9 bases are a match to TRBD1. This CDR3 region has 13 residues. V lost 10 bases and J lost 8; bases outside the gene matches: 9. Germline lookup yields CDR1 ENHRY and CDR2 SYGVKD. CDR3 region: CATGTGRREPQHF. The CDR3 nucleotides read TGTGCCACCGGGACAGGGAGGAGGGAGCCCCAGCATTTT.

This clonotype was detected a few times. The chain recombines TRBV20-1 with TRBJ2-7; TRBD2 aligns across 10 bases. Germline trimming cut 0 bases from V and 1 base from J; bases unmatched to any gene: 3. The CDR3 has 15 residues. Germline V gene sequence: CDR1 DFQATT, CDR2 SNEGSKA (reference sequence). CDR3 loop: CSARDGLADSYEQYF. Here the CDR3 DNA reads TGCAGTGCTAGAGACGGACTAGCGGATTCCTACGAGCAGTACTTC.

This chain links TRBV6-5 with TRBJ1-1, with D unresolved. Trimming pared 7 bases from V and 1 base from J, leaving 10 bases between. CDR1 and CDR2 from the germline V gene are MNHEY and SVGAGI. The CDR3 runs to 13 residues. CDR3 sequence reads: CASKRGPNTEAFF. The CDR3 DNA sequence: TGTGCCAGCAAACGAGGGCCGAACACTGAAGCTTTCTTT.

The table lists this clonotype with a few counts. The chain carries TRBV7-8 and TRBJ2-7; D uncertain. The CDR3 consists of 13 residues. In germline, CDR1 is SGHVS, CDR2 FQNEAQ. Trimming took 2 bases from V and 6 from J, leaving 11 bases between them. The CDR3 coding sequence is TGTGCCAGCAGCTTAAGTAGAGAAACCGAGCAGTACTTC. This translates into CASSLSRETEQYF.

The chain carries TRBV5-1 and TRBJ1-2; 9 bases are shared with TRBD1. Trimming at V came to 3 bases and at J to 6 bases, leaving 15 bases not matched to a gene. Germline CDR1 and CDR2: SGHRS and YFSETQ. This CDR3 contains 17 residues. Here the CDR3 reads CASSSRTTGTGFHGYTF. DNA of the CDR3: TGCGCCAGCAGCTCTCGCACTACCGGGACAGGGTTCCATGGCTACACCTTC.

The chain carries TRBV5-1 and TRBJ2-2; 8 bases are shared with TRBD2. CDR3 size: 15 residues. Germline V lookup: CDR1 SGHRS, CDR2 YFSETQ. The ends lost 3 bases at V and 5 bases at J; junction bases unmatched: 6. CDR3 coding DNA: TGCGCCAGCAGCTCCCTTCCGGGAGGGACCGGGGAGCTGTTTTTT. Residues: CASSSLPGGTGELFF.

The chain joins TRBV27 to TRBJ2-2, with D possibly being TRBD1 (6 bases). Looked up from germline, CDR1 is MNHEY and CDR2 is SMNVEV (reference sequence). The CDR3 is 17 residues long. The V end was cut by 0 bases, the J end by 8 bases, with 19 bases between. The CDR3 nucleotides are TGTGCCAGCAGTTTATCGATTTCGGCAGGGGTGGCGGGGGAGCTGTTTTTT. Protein: CASSLSISAGVAGELFF.

V and J are TRBV4-1 and TRBJ1-4; unclear D gene. The length of the CDR3 is 15 residues. The V gene lost 5 bases and the J gene lost 6 bases, with 16 bases spanning the gap. The V gene's germline CDR1 is MGHRA and CDR2 YSYEKL. This CDR3 reads CASSIEGGVHEKLFF. In DNA form, the CDR3 reads TGCGCCAGCAGCATCGAGGGTGGGGTTCATGAAAAACTGTTTTTT.

The rearrangement uses TRBV4-2 and TRBJ2-5, with 9 positions matching TRBD1. CDR1 and CDR2 (germline): LGHNA, YNFKEQ. This CDR3 is 17 amino acids long. The junction had 5 bases not matched to a gene; V was cut back by 0 bases and J by 0 bases. The CDR3 DNA reads as TGTGCCAGCAGCCAAGAAGCGACAGGGGGTTACCAAGAGACCCAGTACTTC. This codes for CASSQEATGGYQETQYF.

The rearrangement links TRBV15 to TRBJ1-1; 8 positions match TRBD1. CDR1 is LNHNV and CDR2 is YYDKDF in the germline V gene (reference sequence). Germline trimming cut 4 bases from V and 0 bases from J; bases unmatched to any gene: 7. This CDR3 is built from 16 residues. CDR3 amino acids: CATSKLGQGMNTEAFF. DNA for the CDR3: TGTGCCACCAGCAAACTAGGACAGGGAATGAACACTGAAGCTTTCTTT.

In this sample, this clonotype turned up many times. The CDR3 coding sequence is TGTGCCAGCAGTTTCGCAGGGACCACTGAAGCTTTCTTT. Its translation: CASSFAGTTEAFF. The rearrangement joins TRBV7-9 to TRBJ1-1; TRBD1 might be the D (5 bases). Trimming shortened V by 6 bases and J by 4 bases, and 12 bases separated the two germline ends. CDR3 length: 13 residues. From germline, CDR1 is SEHNR and CDR2 FQNEAQ (reference sequence).

This clonotype was detected only a few times. The chain recombines TRBV13 with TRBJ2-5, with 9 bases identical to TRBD1. The CDR3 totals 15 residues. After removal of 0 bases from V and 7 bases from J, the junction contained 6 bases not matched to a gene. In germline, CDR1 is PRHDT, CDR2 FYEKMQ (reference sequence). CDR3: CASSLGTGGTSTQYF. CDR3 in DNA: TGTGCCAGCAGCTTAGGGACAGGGGGAACTTCGACCCAGTACTTC.

V and J are TRBV29-1 and TRBJ2-7; 8 bases match TRBD2. The CDR3 contains 12 residues. Trimming at V came to 5 bases and at J to 5 bases, leaving 5 bases not matched to a gene. The germline CDR1 and CDR2 sequences are SQVTM and ANQGSEA. CDR3 sequence (DNA): TGCAGCGTTCCAGAGACTAGCGACGAGCAGTACTTC. Amino acid sequence: CSVPETSDEQYF.

This chain uses TRBV7-9 with TRBJ1-2; D is unclear. V was trimmed by 5 bases and J by 0 bases, leaving 16 bases between them. The germline gives CDR1 SEHNR, CDR2 FQNEAQ (reference sequence). This CDR3 is 16 amino acids long. As DNA, the CDR3 is TGTGCCAGCAGCCAAGCGGGCAATACAGCTAACTATGGCTACACCTTC. Its protein product is CASSQAGNTANYGYTF. The variable domain in full, with the rest retrieved from reference TRBV7-9 and TRBJ1-2, is DTGVSQNPRHKITKRGQNVTFRCDPISEHNRLYWYRQTLGQGPEFLTYFQNEAQLEKSRLLSDRFSAERPKGSFSTLEIQRTEQGDSAMYLCASSQAGNTANYGYTFGSGTRLTVV.

This clonotype was recorded a few times. The rearrangement links TRBV12-3 or TRBV12-4 to TRBJ1-1, with D perhaps matching TRBD1 (5 bases). The CDR3 totals 13 residues. V was shortened by 7 bases and J by 0 bases, with 9 bases between the two germline ends. The CDR3 spells CASNGGMNTEAFF. The CDR3 coding sequence is TGTGCCAGCAACGGGGGAATGAACACTGAAGCTTTCTTT.

This clonotype came up many times. This chain connects TRBV19 to TRBJ1-1, with a tentative D call TRBD1 (5 bases). The CDR3 covers 10 residues. Trimming took 8 bases from V and 8 from J, leaving 9 bases between them. Germline V gene sequence: CDR1 LNHDA, CDR2 SQIVND (reference sequence). CDR3 in DNA: TGTGCCAGTTGGGACCACGAAGCTTTCTTT. Its protein is CASWDHEAFF.